This T cell receptor beta chain is drawn from a study of identical twins. Study findings and constraints: Cord blood beta clonotypes present at high abundance carried fewer insertions; no such pattern appeared in memory repertoires.

From the 5' RACE reads, TCRdb called clonotypes with MiXCR, one entry per CDR3 protein. The data hold a few hundred thousand distinct CDR3 sequences, with approximately 8.3% observed a single time. The germline gives CDR1 KGHDR, CDR2 SFDVKD. V was clipped by 0 bases and J by 5 bases, with 8 bases between them. This CDR3 is 14 amino acids long. Turning to this clonotype: No antigen is known for it.

The same specimen was also included in a second study, on yellow fever vaccine responses in identical twins.

The sequencing sample was made of CD8+ T cells sorted from blood. This chain links TRBV24-1 with TRBJ2-3, with TRBD1 as a possible D gene (6 bases). The clonotype originates from a woman aged 18-29 years in good health. DNA for the CDR3: TGTGCCACCAGTGATTTGGGACAGCTAGATACGCAGTATTTT. Translation gives CATSDLGQLDTQYF.